These T cell receptor beta chains were read from a single sample in a study of regulatory T cells in long-lasting Graves disease. TCRdb used MiXCR to reprocess the multiplex PCR reads, holding one entry per CDR3 protein. The repertoire has about 460,000 distinct CDR3 sequences, less than 25% of them found once; the top ten carry around 12%. Sequencing was performed on peripheral blood mononuclear cells (PBMCs), taken when the disease was refractory, from a patient treated with antithyroid drugs. Every receptor here comes from a female donor with Graves disease. Both conserved end residues are part of each CDR3. A D gene is named only where the DNA matches it firmly. Size tells how often a clone was seen (once, few, many) or the class of an expanded clone, and some rows leave it out.

v_call	clone_size	d_call	j_call	cdr3_nt	cdr3_aa
TRBV25-1	NA	TRBD2	TRBJ2-2	TGTGCCAGCAGTGTAGGTCTAGCGGGGTGGAGCACCGGGGAGCTGTTTTTT	CASSVGLAGWSTGELFF
TRBV28	NA	NA	TRBJ2-2	TGTGCCAGCAGATCGGGACGGCAGAACACCGGGGAGCTGTTTTTT	CASRSGRQNTGELFF
TRBV6-1	NA	NA	TRBJ1-1	TGTGCCAGCACGATGGGGGGGAGAGCTTTCTTT	CASTMGGRAFF
TRBV7-2	NA	TRBD1	TRBJ2-2	TGTGCCAGCAGCCCGACCTCGACAGGGCCAGCCGGGGAGCTGTTTTTT	CASSPTSTGPAGELFF
TRBV6-1	many	NA	TRBJ1-2	TGTGCCAGCAGCCGATCGACCGATGGCTACACCTTC	CASSRSTDGYTF
TRBV7-2	many	NA	TRBJ1-2	TGTGCCAGCAGCTTAGTAGGCGACAGACATGGCTACACCTTC	CASSLVGDRHGYTF
TRBV2	NA	NA	TRBJ1-5	TGTGCCAGCACCCAGGGACGGGGGTCCGGTCAGCCCCAGCATTTT	CASTQGRGSGQPQHF
TRBV5-1	few	NA	TRBJ1-3	TGCGCCAGCAGGGATCCCTTCTCTGGAAACACCATATATTTT	CASRDPFSGNTIYF
TRBV6-5	many	NA	TRBJ1-4	TGTGCCAGCAGTTATCCGACCATGGACAGATTTTATTTT	CASSYPTMDRFYF
TRBV29-1	many	NA	TRBJ1-2	TGCAGCGTTGGGGAGGGAACTAATGGCTACACCTTC	CSVGEGTNGYTF
TRBV12-3/TRBV12-4	many	TRBD1	TRBJ2-7	TGTGCCAGCAGGCGGACAGGGGATCTTCGGGAGCAGTACTTC	CASRRTGDLREQYF
TRBV10-2	many	NA	TRBJ1-1	TGCGCCAGCACCCCTGGTGGGGTTGGGAACACTGAAGCTTTCTTT	CASTPGGVGNTEAFF
TRBV30	few	NA	TRBJ2-5	TGTGCCTGGAGTAACGGACTCGCTCAAGAGACCCAGTACTTC	CAWSNGLAQETQYF
TRBV29-1	NA	NA	TRBJ2-5	TGCAGCGTTCAGTCGGTTGAAGAGACCCAGTACTTC	CSVQSVEETQYF
TRBV2	many	TRBD2	TRBJ2-5	TGTGCCAGCACTAGCGGGGGGGCCGAGAAGGAGACCCAGTACTTC	CASTSGGAEKETQYF
TRBV9	many	NA	TRBJ1-2	TGTGCCAGCAGCGGGAGGCGGGGCAGGGATGGCTACACCTTC	CASSGRRGRDGYTF
TRBV5-1	NA	NA	TRBJ2-7	TGCGCCAGCAGCTTGGACGTATCGGGAGAGCAGTACTTC	CASSLDVSGEQYF
TRBV18	NA	NA	TRBJ2-7	TGTGCCAGCTCACAACCGGGACGGTCCTACTACGAGCAGTACTTC	CASSQPGRSYYEQYF
TRBV28	NA	TRBD1	TRBJ1-5	TGTGCCAGCACTTCTGACAGGGCCCGTCCCCAGCATTTT	CASTSDRARPQHF
TRBV6-5	few	TRBD1	TRBJ1-1	TGTGCCAGCAGTTTTAGCGGGACAGGGGCTATGAACACTGAAGCTTTCTTT	CASSFSGTGAMNTEAFF
TRBV9	many	NA	TRBJ2-7	TGTGCCAGCAGCGTAGATGGGAGACAAGGCTACGAGCAGTACTTC	CASSVDGRQGYEQYF
TRBV28	few	TRBD1	TRBJ2-1	TGTGCCAGCAGTTCGGGACAGGGGGCGGGTGAGCAGTTCTTC	CASSSGQGAGEQFF
TRBV7-2	NA	TRBD2	TRBJ2-7	TGTGCCAGCAGCTCCCAGACTAGCGGGAGGACTCGCGAGCAGTACTTC	CASSSQTSGRTREQYF
TRBV28	many	NA	TRBJ2-7	TGTGCCTCGCGGGTTCACGGGGCCTACTACGAGCAGTACTTC	CASRVHGAYYEQYF
TRBV4-1	NA	NA	TRBJ1-2	TGCGCCAGCAGCCAAGGAACGACAGGTCCTTATGGCTACACCTTC	CASSQGTTGPYGYTF
TRBV5-1	NA	NA	TRBJ2-5	TGCGCCAGCAGCTCATCTCTAGGAGCACAAGAGACCCAGTACTTC	CASSSSLGAQETQYF
TRBV28	NA	TRBD2	TRBJ2-7	TGTGCCAGCAGGCTCGGGGGGAGAGGCGCCTACGAGCAGTACTTC	CASRLGGRGAYEQYF
TRBV30	NA	NA	TRBJ1-4	TGTGCCTGGAGTGAGGGGCGGGGGATGGAGGAAAAACTGTTTTTT	CAWSEGRGMEEKLFF
TRBV20-1	NA	TRBD2	TRBJ2-7	TGCAGTGCTAGAGTTTCTAGCGGGGCCTACGAGCAGTACTTC	CSARVSSGAYEQYF
TRBV7-9	many	NA	TRBJ1-4	TGTGCCAGCACCTTCGGGGGCGCGTCCGGTGAAAAACTGTTTTTT	CASTFGGASGEKLFF
TRBV4-1	few	NA	TRBJ1-1	TGCGCCAGCAGCCAAGGGTTAGCCCTGGGGACTGAAGCTTTCTTT	CASSQGLALGTEAFF
TRBV28	many	NA	TRBJ1-5	TGTGCCAGCAGTTGGTATGGGCAGGATAGCAATCAGCCCCAGCATTTT	CASSWYGQDSNQPQHF
TRBV15	NA	NA	TRBJ2-4	TGTGCCACCAGCAGTCTGACCCCGGGACAGGGGACCCTAGCGGGGAAAAACATTCAGTACTTC	CATSSLTPGQGTLAGKNIQYF